What follows are 5 T cell receptor beta chains derived from one specimen sequenced in a study of graft-versus-host responses after intestinal transplantation. For these TCRs, the target antigens are not known. Using immunoSEQ multiplex PCR, the repertoire was profiled, and TCRdb retains in-frame clones only, with some absent. Found here are approximately 85,000 clones, 85% to 95% of them singletons; the top ten hold about 7.3%. The sequencing used unstimulated CD8+ T cells sorted from spleen or lymph node cells, collected before transplant. The receptors derive from a human donor who was the organ donor for an intestinal transplant.

This rearrangement joins TRBV4-1 to TRBJ2-3, with TRBD2 as a possible D gene (6 bases). The CDR3 is 14 residues long. Germline-derived CDR1 and CDR2 are MGHRA and YSYEKL. V was trimmed by 0 bases and J by 6 bases, leaving 10 bases between them. The CDR3 loop reads CASSQDRGGDTQYF. The DNA of the CDR3 is TGCGCCAGCAGCCAAGACCGGGGAGGCGATACGCAGTATTTT.

This clone was counted only a few times. V is TRBV2 and J is TRBJ2-7, with D possibly TRBD1 on 6 matching bases. The CDR3 is 11 amino acids. Trimming removed 6 bases at V and 3 bases at J, with 6 bases between. Germline assignment: CDR1 SNHLY and CDR2 FYNNEI. The CDR3 DNA sequence: TGTGCCAGCAGGGACAGCTACGAGCAGTACTTC. Protein sequence: CASRDSYEQYF.

V is TRBV11-3 and J is TRBJ1-1; D might be TRBD1 (5 bases). The length of the CDR3 is 13 residues. V lost 6 bases, J lost 4 bases, and 12 bases lay in between. Germline V CDR1 and CDR2: SGHNT, YENEEA. The CDR3 loop is CASRVDSATEAFF. Written as DNA, the CDR3 is TGTGCCAGCAGGGTAGACAGTGCCACTGAAGCTTTCTTT.

The chain combines TRBV7-9 with TRBJ1-2; D is uncertain. CDR1 and CDR2 from the germline V gene are SEHNR and FQNEAQ (reference sequence). V lost 2 bases to trimming and J lost 8 bases, with 15 bases between them. The CDR3 contains 14 residues. The CDR3 region is CASSLIARDIGYTF. In nucleotides, the CDR3 is TGTGCCAGCAGCTTAATTGCCCGGGATATCGGCTACACCTTC.

This clone was seen only a few times. The chain uses TRBV19 and TRBJ1-1; TRBD1 agrees at 10 bases. CDR1 LNHDA and CDR2 SQIVND come from the germline V gene (reference sequence). The trim removed 5 bases at V and 0 bases at J, leaving 3 bases unmatched. The CDR3 sequence is 15 residues long. This chain's CDR3 is CASSQGQGMNTEAFF. CDR3 nucleotides: TGTGCCAGTAGTCAGGGACAGGGGATGAACACTGAAGCTTTCTTT. The complete variable domain, with remaining parts taken from reference TRBV19 and TRBJ1-1, reads DGGITQSPKYLFRKEGQNVTLSCEQNLNHDAMYWYRQDPGQGLRLIYYSQIVNDFQKGDIAEGYSVSREKKESFPLTVTSAQKNPTAFYLCASSQGQGMNTEAFFGQGTRLTVV.